A selection of T cell receptor beta chains follows, all from one sample in a study of radiation and T cells in renal cell carcinoma. Data came from immunoSEQ multiplex PCR; TCRdb stores just in-frame clones and leaves some out. The sample includes roughly 170,000 clones, about 87% of them seen just once. The sequencing used blood, collected from a patient whose treatment included radiotherapy and nephrectomy. Receptors originate from a woman aged 45-65 years with renal cell carcinoma. Each CDR3 is given with its conserved first and last residue. Fields, in order: clone size, V gene, J gene, D gene, CDR3 DNA, CDR3 protein. The D gene is left open where the match is weak. Expanded clones are given a class, and other clones once, few, many or no size at all.

>NA|TRBV13|TRBJ2-4|TRBD1
TGTGCCAGCAGCTCTCACGCCAATCCCGGGACAGGGGGCTTAGACATTCAGTACTTC
CASSSHANPGTGGLDIQYF
>NA|TRBV2|TRBJ2-3|NA
TGTGCCAGCAGGGGACTTCTCACAGATACGCAGTATTTT
CASRGLLTDTQYF
>NA|TRBV5-8|TRBJ1-2|NA
TGTGCCAGCAGCTTGCGATTCGAAAAGGAAGGCGGCTACACCTTC
CASSLRFEKEGGYTF
>NA|TRBV2|TRBJ2-5|NA
TGTGCCAGCAGTGATCTAGTAGGTGGTATGGAGACCCAGTACTTC
CASSDLVGGMETQYF
>NA|TRBV7-2|TRBJ2-5|TRBD2
TGTGCCAGCAGCTGGGACTATCAAGAGACCCAGTACTTC
CASSWDYQETQYF
>NA|TRBV19|TRBJ1-2|NA
TGTGCCAGTAGTATTGCGATAGGGGCTAACTATGGCTACACCTTC
CASSIAIGANYGYTF
>NA|TRBV18|TRBJ2-5|TRBD1
TGTGCCAGCTCACGCGGACAGGACTGGGAGACCCAGTACTTC
CASSRGQDWETQYF
>NA|TRBV11-3|TRBJ2-4|NA
TGTGCCAGCAGCGGAGAGGTCACCGGTCCCCACTTC
CASSGEVTGPHF
>NA|TRBV5-1|TRBJ2-1|NA
TGCGCCAGCAATAGTCTTAACGTAATTAATGAGCAGTTCTTC
CASNSLNVINEQFF
>NA|TRBV2|TRBJ1-4|TRBD1
TGTGCCAGCAGTGACGGACAGGGTGGTGAAAAACTGTTTTTT
CASSDGQGGEKLFF
>NA|TRBV19|TRBJ1-5|NA
TGTGCCAGTAGTAGTCTTGTTGGTAGCAATCAGCCCCAGCATTTT
CASSSLVGSNQPQHF
>NA|TRBV30|TRBJ1-2|NA
TGTGCCTGGACGTCTGAGGGTAACTATGGCTACACCTTC
CAWTSEGNYGYTF
>once|TRBV7-2|TRBJ2-5|TRBD2
TGTGCCAGCAACCTGATGGCGGGGGGCCAGGAGACCCAGTACTTC
CASNLMAGGQETQYF
>NA|TRBV2|TRBJ2-3|TRBD2
TGTGCCAGCAGTGAACTAGCGGAGCCAGATACGCAGTATTTT
CASSELAEPDTQYF
>NA|TRBV2|TRBJ2-3|NA
TGTGCCAGCAGCTTGACAGAGCAAGTTCCGTATTTT
CASSLTEQVPYF
>NA|TRBV7-3|TRBJ1-1|NA
TGTGCCAGCAGCTTAACGATGGACGGAAACACTGAAGCTTTCTTT
CASSLTMDGNTEAFF
>NA|TRBV9|TRBJ1-4|NA
TGTGCCAGCAGCGTTGGGGATGCAACTAATGAAAAACTGTTTTTT
CASSVGDATNEKLFF
>NA|TRBV6-5|TRBJ2-1|TRBD2
TGTGCCAGCAGTTACGGGACTAGCGGTACTAATGAGCAGTTCTTC
CASSYGTSGTNEQFF
>NA|TRBV19|TRBJ2-7|NA
TGTGCCAGTAGTAGGGGCGAAACGGCAGGTGGCGAGCAGTACTTC
CASSRGETAGGEQYF
>NA|TRBV2|TRBJ1-4|NA
TGTGCCAGCAGTGAAGCGCAGGGGACTAATGAAAAACTGTTTTTT
CASSEAQGTNEKLFF
>NA|TRBV1|TRBJ2-5|NA
TGCACCAGCAGCCAAGAGCGGGAGATGAAAGAGACCCAGTACTTC
CTSSQEREMKETQYF
>NA|TRBV11-2|TRBJ1-1|TRBD1
TGTGCCAGCAGCTTCCGACAGGGTAGCGCTGAAGCTTTCTTT
CASSFRQGSAEAFF
>NA|TRBV5-4|TRBJ1-3|NA
TGTGCCAGCAGCCCTGGTGGGGTGATGTCAGGAAACACCATATATTTT
CASSPGGVMSGNTIYF
>NA|TRBV7-9|TRBJ1-1|TRBD1
TGTGCCAGCAGTCCTCCCGGGGCCGGGACAGGGCCCGAAGCTTTCTTT
CASSPPGAGTGPEAFF
>NA|TRBV19|TRBJ1-2|NA
TGTGCCAGTACCCCCGAGGGGGTCGGAGGCTACACCTTC
CASTPEGVGGYTF
>NA|TRBV5-4|TRBJ2-3|NA
TGTGCCAGCAGCCGGGCGGGGACCACAGATACGCAGTATTTT
CASSRAGTTDTQYF
>NA|TRBV6-1|TRBJ1-2|TRBD1
TGTGCCAGCAGTGAACTAGGACAGGGTTTTGGCTACACCTTC
CASSELGQGFGYTF